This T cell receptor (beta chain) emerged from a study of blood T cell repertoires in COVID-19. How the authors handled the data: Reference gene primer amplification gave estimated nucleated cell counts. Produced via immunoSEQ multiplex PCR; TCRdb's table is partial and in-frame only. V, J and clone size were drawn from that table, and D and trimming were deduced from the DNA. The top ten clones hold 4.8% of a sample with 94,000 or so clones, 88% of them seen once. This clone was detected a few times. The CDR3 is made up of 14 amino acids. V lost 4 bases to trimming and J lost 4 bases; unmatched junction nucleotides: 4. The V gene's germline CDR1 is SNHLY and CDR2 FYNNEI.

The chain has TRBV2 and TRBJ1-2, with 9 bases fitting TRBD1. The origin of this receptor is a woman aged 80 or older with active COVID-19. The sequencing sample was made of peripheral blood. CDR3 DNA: TGTGCCAGCAGTGGACAGGGGGGAGGCTATGGCTACACCTTC. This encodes CASSGQGGGYGYTF.